The 20 T cell receptor beta chains listed next were all sequenced from one sample in a study of cytomegalovirus exposure and HLA in healthy donors. PCR amplification relied on 60 Vbeta primers (plus 13 Jbeta primers). Sequencing was performed with immunoSEQ multiplex PCR; in TCRdb, only in-frame clones are kept and a portion is missing. The table lists 140,000 to 150,000 clones, around 72% of them singletons, with approximately 2% in the top ten. The specimen sequenced was PBMCs. Every receptor here comes from a man aged 40-55 years in good health and CMV-seronegative.

In its sample, this clone was seen once. The rearrangement links TRBV29-1 to TRBJ2-1; perhaps TRBD2 as D (6 bases). The CDR3 is made up of 14 amino acids. Trimming shortened V by 6 bases and J by 4 bases, and 16 bases separated the two germline ends. Per the germline V gene, CDR1 is SQVTM and CDR2 is ANQGSEA. In nucleotides, the CDR3 is TGCAGCGTGTTACCGAGGGAGGAATACAATGAGCAGTTCTTC. It encodes CSVLPREEYNEQFF.

This clone showed up just a few times. V gene TRBV7-9 combines with J gene TRBJ2-7; TRBD2 matches at 8 bases. The germline CDR1 and CDR2 sequences are SEHNR and FQNEAQ (reference sequence). There are 15 residues in the CDR3. The V segment lost 2 bases and the J segment 6 bases; nucleotides outside the gene matches: 9. The DNA of the CDR3 is TGTGCCAGCAGCTTACCCCCCGGGCGGGAGGCCGAGCAGTACTTC. This encodes CASSLPPGREAEQYF.

Only one count was recorded for this clone. The chain employs TRBV28 and TRBJ2-7; 15 bases fit TRBD2. Germline assignment: CDR1 MDHEN and CDR2 SYDVKM. V shed 2 bases and J 5 bases; nucleotides not matched to a gene: 7. CDR3 length: 17 amino acids. The CDR3 DNA follows: TGTGCCAGCAGTTTAAACGCCGGACTAGCGGGAGGGGACGAGCAGTACTTC. Amino acids: CASSLNAGLAGGDEQYF.

This clone was found a few times. The gene calls are TRBV6-4 and TRBJ1-1; TRBD1 aligns across 11 bases. Germline CDR1 MRHNA, CDR2 SNTAGT. With V trimmed by 4 bases and J by 1 base, 2 bases remained unmatched. The CDR3 spans 15 residues. CDR3 nucleotide sequence: TGTGCCAGCAGTGCTGGGACAGGGGGGAACACTGAAGCTTTCTTT. This sequence encodes CASSAGTGGNTEAFF.

This clone appeared a single time. CDR3 bases: TGTGCCAGCACAGCCGGGGACAGGGGTATAGGTAACTATGGCTACACCTTC. Protein sequence: CASTAGDRGIGNYGYTF. This sequence joins TRBV5-6 and TRBJ1-2; TRBD1 matches at 10 bases. The germline gives CDR1 SGHDT, CDR2 YYEEEE. The ends lost 6 bases at V and 1 base at J; junction bases unmatched: 12. This CDR3 region has 17 residues.

The rearrangement uses TRBV14 and TRBJ2-3; D is perhaps TRBD2 (6 bases). The germline gives CDR1 SGHDN, CDR2 FVKESK. V was cut by 4 bases and J by 6 bases, with 20 bases left in between. The CDR3 consists of 16 residues. This chain's CDR3 is CASSPPLGGTFDTQYF. CDR3 bases: TGTGCCAGCAGCCCTCCTCTGGGGGGAACTTTTGATACGCAGTATTTT.

The genes are TRBV19 and TRBJ1-2, with 7 bases identical to TRBD1. The CDR3 is made up of 14 amino acids. The V gene's germline CDR1 is LNHDA and CDR2 SQIVND (reference sequence). Trimming cost V 9 bases and J 7 bases; bases outside gene matches: 14. For the CDR3, the DNA is TGTGCCAGCTGCCCGGGGAGAAACAGGGGTGGCTACACCTTC. Translation gives CASCPGRNRGGYTF.

This chain connects TRBV9 to TRBJ2-1; possibly TRBD2 for D (7 bases). The germline V gene has CDR1 SGDLS and CDR2 YYNGEE. This CDR3 has 17 amino acids. Between the trimmed V and J ends, which lost 5 bases and 2 bases, there was a span of 20 bases. For the CDR3, the DNA is TGTGCCAGCAGTAGGGGGGGCACGGGGGGCACCTACAATGAGCAGTTCTTC. It translates to CASSRGGTGGTYNEQFF.

The V gene is TRBV9, the J gene TRBJ1-3; TRBD1 aligns across 7 bases. The CDR3 length is 16 residues. The V and J ends lost 4 bases and 0 bases, in that order; junction bases with no gene match: 7. From germline, CDR1 is SGDLS and CDR2 YYNGEE. CDR3 nucleotide sequence: TGTGCCAGCAGCCAACGAGACAGGGCCTCTGGAAACACCATATATTTT. It encodes CASSQRDRASGNTIYF.

This chain uses TRBV5-5 with TRBJ1-4; the D gene is possibly TRBD1 (6 bases). The germline V and J ends were trimmed by 4 bases and 5 bases, with 18 bases remaining between them. This CDR3 spans 16 amino acids. Germline CDR1 reads SGHKS; CDR2 reads YYEKEE (reference sequence). CDR3 coding DNA: TGTGCCAGCAGCGGTGAACAGGGCCTTAGAAATGAAAAACTGTTTTTT. Its protein product is CASSGEQGLRNEKLFF.

The chain links TRBV18 to TRBJ1-1, with D uncertain. Trimming stripped 6 bases from V and 3 bases from J, with 11 bases between. The CDR3 runs 13 residues. From germline, CDR1 is KGHSH and CDR2 LQKENI. The CDR3 protein is CASSPEVYTEAFF. The CDR3 DNA follows: TGTGCCAGCTCTCCTGAGGTTTACACTGAAGCTTTCTTT.

This clone was observed a single time. The rearrangement joins TRBV11-2 to TRBJ2-1, with TRBD1 matching over 8 bases. Unmatched junction bases numbered 2, after V lost 0 bases and J lost 7 bases. The CDR3 has 14 residues. Germline CDR1 SGHAT, CDR2 FQNNGV. The CDR3 nucleotides are TGTGCCAGCAGCTTAGAGACAGGGGCTAATGAGCAGTTCTTC. Translated, it gives CASSLETGANEQFF.

The chain recombines TRBV9 with TRBJ2-3; TRBD2 matches at 11 bases. Trimming took 4 bases from V and 2 from J; bases not matched to a gene: 9. Germline V CDR1 and CDR2: SGDLS, YYNGEE. This CDR3 is built from 17 residues. This chain's CDR3 is CASSLRTSGRLTDTQYF. The CDR3 DNA is TGTGCCAGCAGCTTAAGGACTAGCGGGCGCCTCACAGATACGCAGTATTTT. The full variable domain, with the rest looked up from reference TRBV9 and TRBJ2-3, is DSGVTQTPKHLITATGQRVTLRCSPRSGDLSVYWYQQSLDQGLQFLIQYYNGEERAKGNILERFSAQQFPDLHSELNLSSLELGDSALYFCASSLRTSGRLTDTQYFGPGTRLTVL.

The rearrangement joins TRBV19 to TRBJ1-2; 8 bases map to TRBD1. V gave up 1 base and J gave up 6 bases; unmatched junction bases: 7. Germline CDR1 reads LNHDA; CDR2 reads SQIVND (reference sequence). The CDR3 length is 15 residues. The CDR3 DNA reads as TGTGCCAGTAGTATAGTGGGGCAGGGGGCGCATGGCTACACCTTC. This codes for CASSIVGQGAHGYTF.

The rearrangement joins TRBV4-1 to TRBJ1-2; no clear D gene. From germline, CDR1 is MGHRA and CDR2 YSYEKL. Trimming took off 2 bases at V and 8 bases at J, with 18 bases between the two ends. CDR3 size: 15 residues. The CDR3 DNA reads TGCGCCAGCAGCCAACGGCATGTGGGAGCAGAGGGCTACACCTTC. Translated, it gives CASSQRHVGAEGYTF.

This clone was counted a single time. V and J are TRBV15 and TRBJ2-5; possibly TRBD1 for D (5 bases). Trimming removed 4 bases at V and 5 bases at J, with 11 bases between. The CDR3 has 13 residues. Germline loops: CDR1 LNHNV, CDR2 YYDKDF (reference sequence). CDR3 loop: CATSIDSFETQYF. The CDR3 DNA reads as TGTGCCACCAGCATCGACAGTTTCGAGACCCAGTACTTC.

The V and J genes are TRBV2 and TRBJ1-3, with 7 nucleotides matching TRBD1. The CDR3 has 14 amino acids. CDR1 and CDR2 (germline): SNHLY, FYNNEI. Unmatched junction bases numbered 3, after V lost 7 bases and J lost 0 bases. In DNA form, the CDR3 reads TGTGCCAGCAATCGGGACAGCTCTGGAAACACCATATATTTT. Translated: CASNRDSSGNTIYF.

The chain combines TRBV6-5 with TRBJ2-7, with D perhaps matching TRBD2 (6 bases). V was trimmed by 6 bases and J by 5 bases, leaving 14 bases between them. The germline CDR1 and CDR2 sequences are MNHEY and SVGAGI. The CDR3 loop spans 13 amino acids. The CDR3 reads CASSPDRRDEQYF. CDR3 bases: TGTGCCAGCAGCCCCGATAGGAGGGACGAGCAGTACTTC.

This rearrangement joins TRBV19 to TRBJ2-1; 11 bases are shared with TRBD2. Germline values: CDR1 LNHDA, CDR2 SQIVND (reference sequence). V shed 1 base, J shed 3 bases, and the junction held 8 bases outside the gene matches. This CDR3 is built from 18 residues. The CDR3 nucleotides read TGTGCCAGTAGTATAGCCCCCCTCGGGACTAGCGGCTACAATGAGCAGTTCTTC. It is translated as CASSIAPLGTSGYNEQFF.

The chain is built from TRBV7-2 and TRBJ2-7; 12 bases are a match to TRBD2. V dropped 1 base and J dropped 3; count of bases not matched to a gene: 4. The CDR3 sequence is 16 residues long. Germline V gene data show CDR1 as SGHTA and CDR2 as FQGNSA. The CDR3 sequence is CASSLGTSGIVYEQYF. The CDR3 DNA sequence: TGTGCCAGCAGCTTAGGGACTAGCGGGATTGTCTACGAGCAGTACTTC.